Listed below are T cell receptor beta chains from one sample, sequenced in a study of cytomegalovirus exposure and HLA in healthy donors. Method: immunoSEQ multiplex PCR; TCRdb's copy keeps in-frame clones and lacks some. The repertoire consists of 70,000 to 95,000 clones, with about two thirds occurring once and the leading ten covering 4.5% to 7%. Sample: PBMCs. Every receptor here comes from a woman in her 30s in good health and CMV-seropositive. Both conserved end residues are part of each CDR3. D genes are given only for firm matches. Rows may omit the clone size; those that give it use once, few, many or a size class.

>TRBJ2-3|TRBV5-6|TRBD1|few
CASSFTGGTDTQYF
TGTGCCAGCAGCTTTACAGGGGGCACAGATACGCAGTATTTT
>TRBJ1-1|TRBV7-2|NA|few
CASSLVLGHPNTEAFF
TGTGCCAGCAGCTTAGTGTTGGGACACCCGAACACTGAAGCTTTCTTT
>TRBJ1-2|TRBV29-1|TRBD1|NA
CSVDDRGTNYGYTF
TGCAGCGTCGATGACAGGGGGACTAACTATGGCTACACCTTC
>TRBJ2-7|TRBV11-3|NA|NA
CASSLIQGRDEQYF
TGTGCCAGCAGCTTAATCCAGGGAAGGGATGAGCAGTACTTC
>TRBJ2-1|TRBV11-2|NA|NA
CASSLVVLGQKPYNEQFF
TGTGCCAGCAGCTTAGTAGTGCTAGGACAGAAGCCCTACAATGAGCAGTTCTTC
>TRBJ2-7|TRBV5-5|NA|NA
CASSLASSSPYEQYF
TGTGCCAGCAGCTTGGCGTCCTCCTCTCCCTACGAGCAGTACTTC
>TRBJ2-2|TRBV5-1|NA|few
CASSLRASDWQGGTGELFF
TGCGCCAGCAGCTTGAGGGCCTCCGATTGGCAGGGCGGCACCGGGGAGCTGTTTTTT
>TRBJ2-5|TRBV5-1|NA|once
CASSLEGGPQETQYF
TGCGCCAGCAGCTTGGAAGGGGGACCACAAGAGACCCAGTACTTC
>TRBJ1-3|TRBV7-9|NA|NA
CASSYDGRSSGNTIYF
TGTGCCAGCAGCTACGACGGCCGGAGCTCTGGAAACACCATATATTTT
>TRBJ2-7|TRBV27|NA|NA
CASSLGQSYEQYF
TGTGCCAGCAGTTTAGGACAGTCCTACGAGCAGTACTTC
>TRBJ2-3|TRBV5-6|TRBD1|few
CASSWGTGLSTDTQYF
TGTGCCAGCAGCTGGGGGACAGGACTTAGCACAGATACGCAGTATTTT
>TRBJ1-5|TRBV2|TRBD1|NA
CASTGQGGNQPQHF
TGTGCCAGCACTGGACAGGGCGGCAATCAGCCCCAGCATTTT
>TRBJ1-2|TRBV7-2|NA|few
CASSLGGGRVGYTF
TGTGCCAGCAGCTTAGGGGGGGGTCGGGTCGGCTACACCTTC
>TRBJ1-2|TRBV4-2|NA|NA
CASSQDLTGIYGYTF
TGTGCCAGCAGCCAAGATCTTACAGGAATTTATGGCTACACCTTC
>TRBJ2-7|TRBV27|TRBD2|NA
CASSLGRDFEQYF
TGTGCCAGCAGTTTGGGGAGGGATTTCGAGCAGTACTTC
>TRBJ1-2|TRBV9|TRBD1|NA
CASSVGDRGHGYTF
TGTGCCAGCAGCGTAGGGGACAGGGGCCATGGCTACACCTTC
>TRBJ2-3|TRBV9|TRBD2|NA
CASSAGLGADTQYF
TGTGCCAGCAGCGCGGGACTAGGGGCAGATACGCAGTATTTT